This T cell receptor (beta chain) emerged from a study of a mutant IDH1 vaccine in newly diagnosed glioma. The protocol was immunoSEQ multiplex PCR, while the TCRdb copy is restricted to in-frame clones and leaves out a portion. Among 30,000 to 40,000 clones listed, 81% were seen once. The time point: week 23, last vaccination. A single vaccine dose contained 300 ug of mutant IDH1 20-mer peptide, and topical imiquimod was used with it. Notes on this clone: Antigen specificity is unknown.

The CDR3 totals 18 residues. CDR1 is SGHTA, CDR2 FQGNSA, per germline. V was pared by 5 bases and J by 3 bases, with 17 bases of the junction left unmatched. This sequence was found in a man between 40 and 49 years old with glioma. The V gene is TRBV7-2, the J gene TRBJ2-7; TRBD2 matches at 9 bases. The material sequenced was PBMCs, taken from a glioma patient whose treatment included an IDH1 peptide vaccine. The CDR3 sequence is CASSPRGGVPAALYEQYF. For the CDR3, the DNA is TGTGCCAGCAGCCCGCGGGGGGGGGTCCCGGCCGCCCTCTACGAGCAGTACTTC. Using reference TRBV7-2 and TRBJ2-7 for the parts outside the CDR3, the full variable domain is GAGVSQSPSNKVTEKGKDVELRCDPISGHTALYWYRQSLGQGLEFLIYFQGNSAPDKSGLPSDRFSAERTGGSVSTLTIQRTQQEDSAVYLCASSPRGGVPAALYEQYFGPGTRLTVT.